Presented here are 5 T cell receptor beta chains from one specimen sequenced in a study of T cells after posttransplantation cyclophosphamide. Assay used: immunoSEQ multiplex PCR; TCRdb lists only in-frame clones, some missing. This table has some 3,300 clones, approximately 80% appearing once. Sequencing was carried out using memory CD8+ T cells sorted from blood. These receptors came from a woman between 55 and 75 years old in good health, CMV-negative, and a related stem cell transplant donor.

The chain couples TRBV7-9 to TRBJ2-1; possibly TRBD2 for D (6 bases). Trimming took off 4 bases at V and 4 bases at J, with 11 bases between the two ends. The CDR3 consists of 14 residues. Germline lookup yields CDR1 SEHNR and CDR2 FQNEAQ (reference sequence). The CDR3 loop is CASSSTGTYNEQFF. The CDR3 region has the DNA TGTGCCAGCAGCTCAACCGGGACTTACAATGAGCAGTTCTTC.

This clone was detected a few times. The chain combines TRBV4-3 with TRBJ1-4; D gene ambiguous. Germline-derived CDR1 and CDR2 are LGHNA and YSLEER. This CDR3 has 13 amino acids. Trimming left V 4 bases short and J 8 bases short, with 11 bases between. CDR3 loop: CASSPLGEEKLFF. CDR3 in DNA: TGCGCCAGCAGCCCCCTCGGTGAGGAAAAACTGTTTTTT.

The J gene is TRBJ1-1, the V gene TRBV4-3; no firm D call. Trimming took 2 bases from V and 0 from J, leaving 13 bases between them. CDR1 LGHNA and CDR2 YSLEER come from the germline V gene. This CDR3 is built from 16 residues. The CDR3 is CASSQSLLHLNTEAFF. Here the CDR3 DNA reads TGCGCCAGCAGCCAAAGCCTTCTGCACCTGAACACTGAAGCTTTCTTT.

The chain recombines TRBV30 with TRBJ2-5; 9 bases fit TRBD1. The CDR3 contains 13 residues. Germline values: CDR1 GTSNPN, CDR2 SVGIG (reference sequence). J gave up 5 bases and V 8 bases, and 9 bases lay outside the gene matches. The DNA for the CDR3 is TGTGCCCCTCGGGACAGGGTCACGGAGACCCAGTACTTC. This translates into CAPRDRVTETQYF.

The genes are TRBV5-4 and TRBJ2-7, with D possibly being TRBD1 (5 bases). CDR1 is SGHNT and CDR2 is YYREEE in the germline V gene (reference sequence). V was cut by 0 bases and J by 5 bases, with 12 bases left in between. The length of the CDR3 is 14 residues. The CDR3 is CASSLDQGTHEQYF. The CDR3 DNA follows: TGTGCCAGCAGCTTGGACCAGGGTACCCACGAGCAGTACTTC.